This T cell receptor beta chain stems from a study of blood T cell repertoires in COVID-19. The wider study: The origin of the acute and convalescent COVID-19 samples was the United States, Italy and Spain. T cells, B-cell-depleted T cells, or PBMCs provided the cDNA or gDNA that served as material.

Original data processing: Estimates of nucleated cell counts were drawn from the amplification of reference gene primers. Data came from immunoSEQ multiplex PCR; TCRdb stores just in-frame clones and leaves some out. The V and J calls and clone size are taken from that table; D and trimming were inferred from the DNA. The sample carries 130,000 to 150,000 clones, approximately 83% recorded once. Germline V CDR1 and CDR2: MDHEN, SYDVKM. V was pared by 6 bases and J by 3 bases, with 15 bases between. CDR3 size: 16 residues. Seattle patient enrollment occurred during active infection, with longitudinal follow-up thereafter.

Sequencing was carried out using peripheral blood. The chain carries TRBV28 and TRBJ1-6; no firm D call. This receptor was obtained from a woman aged 60 to 75 with COVID-19, enrolled during active disease. For the CDR3, the DNA is TGTGCCAGCAGCACACGGGGTCCTAGCTATAATTCACCCCTCCACTTT. This gives the protein CASSTRGPSYNSPLHF.